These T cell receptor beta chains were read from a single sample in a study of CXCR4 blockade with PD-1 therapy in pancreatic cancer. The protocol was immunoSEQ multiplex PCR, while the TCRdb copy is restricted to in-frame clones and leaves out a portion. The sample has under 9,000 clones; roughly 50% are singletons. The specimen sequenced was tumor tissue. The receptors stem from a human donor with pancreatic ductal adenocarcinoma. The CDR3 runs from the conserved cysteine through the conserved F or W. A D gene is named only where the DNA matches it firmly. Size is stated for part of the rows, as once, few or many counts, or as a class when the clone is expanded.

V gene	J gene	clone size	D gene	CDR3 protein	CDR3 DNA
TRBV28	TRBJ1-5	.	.	CASSPDIQPQHF	TGTGCCAGCAGCCCTGACATTCAGCCCCAGCATTTT
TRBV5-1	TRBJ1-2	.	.	CASSSAAGLRADTF	TGCGCCAGCAGCTCGGCTGCCGGACTCCGGGCGGATACCTTC
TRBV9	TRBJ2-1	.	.	CASRGKADNEQFF	TGTGCCAGCAGGGGCAAGGCTGACAATGAGCAGTTCTTC
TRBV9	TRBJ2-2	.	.	CASSVVESTGELFF	TGTGCCAGCAGCGTAGTGGAAAGCACCGGGGAGCTGTTTTTT
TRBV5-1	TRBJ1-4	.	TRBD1	CASSLEGRGRGEKLFF	TGCGCCAGCAGCTTGGAGGGCAGGGGGCGAGGCGAAAAACTGTTTTTT
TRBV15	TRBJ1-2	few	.	CATSRGSGASYGYTF	TGTGCCACCAGCAGAGGGTCAGGGGCTTCCTATGGCTACACCTTC
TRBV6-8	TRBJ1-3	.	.	CASRRGGSGNTIYF	TGTGCCAGCAGGAGGGGTGGCTCTGGAAACACCATATATTTT
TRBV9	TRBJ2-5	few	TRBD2	CASSVSPAGDRETQYF	TGTGCCAGCAGCGTATCTCCAGCGGGAGACCGCGAGACCCAGTACTTC
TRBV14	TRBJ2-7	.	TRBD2	CASSQGLAGGPFSLSYEQYF	TGTGCCAGCAGCCAAGGGCTAGCGGGGGGGCCGTTCTCCCTCTCCTACGAGCAGTACTTC
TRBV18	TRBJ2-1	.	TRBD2	CASSPTTSGWNEQFF	TGTGCCAGCTCACCCACGACTAGCGGGTGGAATGAGCAGTTCTTC
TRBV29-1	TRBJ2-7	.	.	CSVVVQVYEQYF	TGCAGCGTTGTAGTCCAGGTCTACGAGCAGTACTTC
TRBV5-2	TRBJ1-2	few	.	CASSQKLGYNYTF	TGTGCCAGCAGCCAGAAGCTCGGGTACAACTACACCTTC
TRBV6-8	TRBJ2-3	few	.	CASRPRQSTDTQYF	TGTGCCAGCAGACCCCGACAGAGCACAGATACGCAGTATTTT
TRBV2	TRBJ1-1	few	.	CASSVFQNTEAFF	TGTGCCAGCAGTGTGTTCCAGAACACTGAAGCTTTCTTT